The 16 T cell receptor beta chains below all came from one sample that was sequenced in a study of tumor-infiltrating lymphocytes in primary liver carcinoma. The researchers produced TCR beta cDNA from roughly 550 ng total RNA with a constant-region primer. ARM-PCR, slightly modified, supplied the TCR beta libraries through three nested multiplex PCR rounds. A C-beta reverse primer and TRBV1-TRBV30 forward primers served in each of the first two PCR rounds, at ten to eleven cycles apiece. TCRdb reprocessed the multiplex PCR reads with MiXCR, giving one entry per CDR3 protein. The table has 45,000 or so distinct CDR3 sequences, about 75% seen once. Co-extraction yielded RNA and DNA from 20-30 mg of unsorted bulk tissue. The specimen was tumor-adjacent normal liver tissue. These receptors came from a woman aged 25 to 39 with primary liver carcinoma and hepatitis B virus infection.

The V gene is TRBV4-3, the J gene TRBJ2-5; 8 bases map to TRBD1. V lost 7 bases and J lost 0; bases outside the gene matches: 10. Germline V gives CDR1 LGHNA, CDR2 YSLEER. The CDR3 is 16 amino acids. CDR3 sequence (DNA): TGCGCCAGCAACCAGGAGGGGACAGGCTACCAAGAGACCCAGTACTTC. Encoded protein: CASNQEGTGYQETQYF.

Note on this clonotype: Compared with germline, one end of the junction differs, possibly owing to a read error. The chain carries TRBV6-1 and TRBJ1-3; 9 nucleotides line up with TRBD1. Germline-derived CDR1 and CDR2 are MNHNS and SASEGT. The CDR3 runs 16 residues. CDR3 residues: CASSEDSGQGGNAIYF. The DNA for the CDR3 is TGTGCCAGCAGTGAAGATTCGGGACAGGGTGGAAACGCCATATATTTT.

The table lists this clonotype with a count of one. The junction departs from the called germline gene at one end, perhaps through a read error. The chain combines TRBV4-1 with TRBJ1-1; D not certain. This CDR3 is 15 amino acids long. The germline V gene has CDR1 MGHRA and CDR2 YSYEKL. CDR3 DNA sequence: TGCGCCAGCAGCCAAGAAGGAGCAATGAACACTGAAACTTTCTTT. This encodes CASSQEGAMNTETFF.

By its share, this clonotype is medium-sized (0.01 to 0.1%). The chain carries TRBV4-3 and TRBJ2-7; D not resolved. The V end was cut by 0 bases, the J end by 2 bases, with 14 bases between. Germline-derived CDR1 and CDR2 are LGHNA and YSLEER. The CDR3 is 16 residues long. DNA for the CDR3: TGCGCCAGCAGCCAAGATATACACAGTCTCCCCTACGAGCAGTACTTC. Translated: CASSQDIHSLPYEQYF.

This clonotype came up many times. The CDR3 coding sequence is TGTGCCAGCAGCTTATCACAGGGCACTCAGCCCCAGCATTTT. Its protein product is CASSLSQGTQPQHF. The chain has TRBV7-8 and TRBJ1-5; possibly TRBD1 for D (6 bases). CDR1 SGHVS and CDR2 FQNEAQ come from the germline V gene. This CDR3 comprises 14 residues. Trimming left V 2 bases short and J 6 bases short, with 11 bases between.

The rearrangement joins TRBV18 to TRBJ2-1; TRBD2 might be the D (6 bases). Trimming took 2 bases from V and 7 from J, leaving 12 bases between them. CDR1 and CDR2 (germline): KGHSH, LQKENI. The CDR3 is 14 amino acids. The CDR3 loop reads CASSPEGLANEQFF. The CDR3 nucleotides are TGTGCCAGCTCACCAGAGGGACTCGCTAATGAGCAGTTCTTC. Filled out from reference TRBV18 and TRBJ2-1, the complete variable domain reads NAGVMQNPRHLVRRRGQEARLRCSPMKGHSHVYWYRQLPEEGLKFMVYLQKENIIDESGMPKERFSAEFPKEGPSILRIQQVVRGDSAAYFCASSPEGLANEQFFGPGTRLTVL.

This clonotype is labeled as medium-sized. The gene calls are TRBV29-1 and TRBJ2-7; no definite D call. The germline CDR1 and CDR2 sequences are SQVTM and ANQGSEA. Trimming shortened V by 1 base and J by 0 bases, and 7 bases separated the two germline ends. The CDR3 runs to 13 residues. The CDR3 DNA sequence: TGCAGCGTTGAAGGCAGTAGCTCCTACGAGCAGTACTTC. Encoded protein: CSVEGSSSYEQYF.

To note about this clonotype: The CDR3 end shows no conserved phenylalanine or tryptophan, and so a read error is likely. The rearrangement links TRBV5-1 to TRBJ2-5; no clear D. The CDR3 consists of 15 residues. Between the trimmed V and J ends, which lost 4 bases and 2 bases, there was a span of 15 bases. Germline lookup yields CDR1 SGHRS and CDR2 YFSETQ. The CDR3 region has the DNA TGCGCCAGCAGCCACGACTGGGTTGGGCAAGAGACCCAGTACTTA. This translates into CASSHDWVGQETQYL.

This clonotype was detected ten times or more. This rearrangement joins TRBV5-6 to TRBJ2-2; no firm D call. CDR3 length: 16 residues. CDR1 SGHDT and CDR2 YYEEEE come from the germline V gene. The V gene lost 4 bases and the J gene lost 0 bases, with 13 bases spanning the gap. Here the CDR3 DNA reads TGTGCCAGCAGCATTTGGGTGGATGCGAACACCGGGGAGCTGTTTTTT. It codes for CASSIWVDANTGELFF.

With respect to this clonotype: One junction end does not reproduce the germline sequence, and a read error may be involved. The V call is TRBV12-3 or TRBV12-4, the J call TRBJ2-3; possible D gene TRBD2, 8 bases. CDR3 size: 16 residues. CDR3 amino acids: CASSFSTGLGTDTRYF. In DNA form, the CDR3 reads TGTGCCAGCAGTTTTTCCACGGGACTAGGGACAGATACGCGGTATTTT.

The chain carries TRBV12-3 or TRBV12-4 and TRBJ1-6, with D hard to call. The CDR3 is made up of 15 amino acids. Trimming left V 7 bases short and J 6 bases short, with 16 bases between. This CDR3 is CASNANGEGNSPLHF. CDR3 sequence (DNA): TGTGCCAGCAATGCGAATGGGGAGGGTAATTCACCCCTCCACTTT.

This rearrangement joins TRBV28 to TRBJ2-1; 9 nucleotides align to TRBD2. Germline V CDR1 and CDR2: MDHEN, SYDVKM. There are 15 residues in the CDR3. Unmatched junction bases numbered 14, after V lost 8 bases and J lost 9 bases. CDR3: CASRLGTSSLSEQFF. In DNA form, the CDR3 reads TGTGCCAGCCGTCTCGGGACTAGCAGTCTAAGTGAGCAGTTCTTC.

In the case of this clonotype: The germline gene is not matched at one end of the junction; a read error may be the cause. V usage is TRBV4-3 and J usage is TRBJ2-2; D possibly corresponds to TRBD2 (5 bases). The CDR3 has 15 residues. Germline-derived CDR1 and CDR2 are LGHNA and YSLEER. DNA for the CDR3: TGCGCCAGCGGCCAAGAACTGGGTGGCACCGGGAAGCTGTTTTTT. As protein: CASGQELGGTGKLFF.

V and J are TRBV12-3 or TRBV12-4 and TRBJ2-7, with D maybe TRBD1 (6 bases). The CDR3 contains 14 residues. CDR3 coding DNA: TGTGCTACCAGTCCCACAGGGAGCTCCTACGAGCAGTACTTC. Protein sequence: CATSPTGSSYEQYF.

On this clonotype itself: A read error may account for a junction end that differs from germline. The chain has TRBV12-3 or TRBV12-4 and TRBJ1-3; 9 bases are a match to TRBD1. This CDR3 contains 16 residues. The CDR3 reads CASNNVQGARGNTLYF. DNA for the CDR3: TGTGCCAGCAACAACGTACAGGGGGCTAGAGGAAACACCTTATATTTT.

This clonotype has at least ten counts. This chain links TRBV12-3 or TRBV12-4 with TRBJ1-4; 9 bases agree with TRBD1. The trim removed 3 bases at V and 5 bases at J, leaving 13 bases unmatched. The CDR3 runs 18 residues. The CDR3 is CASSLGDRVFYPNEKLFF. In nucleotides, the CDR3 is TGTGCCAGCAGTTTGGGGGACAGGGTTTTCTATCCCAATGAAAAACTGTTTTTT.